Following are 3 T cell receptor beta chains from one sample sequenced in a study of identical twins. TCRdb fed the 5' RACE reads into MiXCR, producing one record per CDR3 protein. The data hold fewer than 900,000 distinct CDR3 sequences, with 21% observed a single time. The data were also submitted as part of a second study, on T cells expressing NK-cell markers.

Sequenced material: PBMCs. These receptors were obtained from a woman aged 18-29 years in good health.

This clonotype was detected only a few times. The CDR3 nucleotides read TGTGCCAGCAGTCAGTGGGACACGCGGGATAATGAGCAGTACTTC. It codes for CASSQWDTRDNEQYF. The rearrangement links TRBV27 to TRBJ2-7; D may correspond to TRBD1 or TRBD2 (6 bases each). Germline CDR1 and CDR2: MNHEY and SMNVEV (reference sequence). V was clipped by 5 bases and J by 7 bases, with 21 bases between them. The CDR3 is made up of 15 amino acids.

The chain couples TRBV20-1 to TRBJ1-5; D possibly corresponds to TRBD1 (5 bases). Between the trimmed V and J ends, which lost 5 bases and 7 bases, there was a span of 18 bases. The germline V gene has CDR1 DFQATT and CDR2 SNEGSKA (reference sequence). The CDR3 length is 14 residues. The CDR3 sequence is CSAGGIGGRQPQHF. CDR3 sequence (DNA): TGCAGTGCTGGGGGTATCGGCGGGCGACAGCCCCAGCATTTT.

This clonotype was seen a single time. The chain recombines TRBV5-1 with TRBJ1-2; D is unclear. V was pared by 0 bases and J by 8 bases, with 14 bases between. The CDR3 consists of 14 residues. CDR1 is SGHRS, CDR2 YFSETQ, per germline. The CDR3, as DNA: TGCGCCAGCAGCTTGGTGACGGGAGGAGACGGCTACACCTTC. This codes for CASSLVTGGDGYTF.